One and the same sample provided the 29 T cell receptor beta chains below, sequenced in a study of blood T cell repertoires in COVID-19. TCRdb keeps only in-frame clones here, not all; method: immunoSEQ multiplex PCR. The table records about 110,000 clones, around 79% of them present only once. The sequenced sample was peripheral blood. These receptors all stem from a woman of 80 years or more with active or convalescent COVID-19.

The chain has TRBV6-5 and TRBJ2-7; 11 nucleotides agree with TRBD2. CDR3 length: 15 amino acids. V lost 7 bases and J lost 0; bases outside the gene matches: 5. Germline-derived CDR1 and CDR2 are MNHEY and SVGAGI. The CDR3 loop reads CASNLAGGLSYEQYF. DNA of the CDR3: TGTGCCAGCAATCTAGCGGGAGGACTCTCCTACGAGCAGTACTTC.

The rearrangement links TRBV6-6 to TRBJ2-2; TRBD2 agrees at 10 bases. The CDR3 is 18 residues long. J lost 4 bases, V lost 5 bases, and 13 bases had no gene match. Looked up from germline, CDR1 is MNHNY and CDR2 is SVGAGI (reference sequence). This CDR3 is CASSPPTSGPASTGELFF. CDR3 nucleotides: TGTGCCAGCAGTCCACCGACTAGCGGGCCCGCGAGCACCGGGGAGCTGTTTTTT.

The CDR3 protein is CASSHVGRRVYNEQFF. The CDR3 DNA is TGCGCCAGCAGCCATGTAGGACGGCGGGTCTACAATGAGCAGTTCTTC. The J gene is TRBJ2-1, the V gene TRBV4-1, with a possible D match to TRBD2 (5 bases). There are 16 residues in the CDR3. The germline V and J ends were trimmed by 3 bases and 3 bases, with 15 bases remaining between them. Germline assignment: CDR1 MGHRA and CDR2 YSYEKL.

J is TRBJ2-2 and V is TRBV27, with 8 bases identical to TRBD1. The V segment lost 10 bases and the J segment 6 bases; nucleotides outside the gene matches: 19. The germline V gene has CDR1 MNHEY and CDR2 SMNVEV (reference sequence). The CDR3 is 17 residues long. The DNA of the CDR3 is TGTGCCAACAACCGGACAGGGAAGATGGGTTGCCCCGGGGAGCTGTTTTTT. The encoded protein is CANNRTGKMGCPGELFF.

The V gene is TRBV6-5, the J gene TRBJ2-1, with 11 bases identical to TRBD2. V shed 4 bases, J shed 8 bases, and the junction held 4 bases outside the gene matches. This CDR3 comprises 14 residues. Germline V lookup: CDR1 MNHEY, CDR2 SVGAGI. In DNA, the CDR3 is TGTGCCAGCAGTTCCCTACTAGCGGGAGATGAGCAGTTCTTC. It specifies CASSSLLAGDEQFF.

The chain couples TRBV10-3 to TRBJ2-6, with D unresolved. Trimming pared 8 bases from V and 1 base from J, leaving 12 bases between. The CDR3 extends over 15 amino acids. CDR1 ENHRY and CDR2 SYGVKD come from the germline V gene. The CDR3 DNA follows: TGTGCCATCTTGGCCGCCATATCTGGGGCCAACGTCCTGACTTTC. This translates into CAILAAISGANVLTF.

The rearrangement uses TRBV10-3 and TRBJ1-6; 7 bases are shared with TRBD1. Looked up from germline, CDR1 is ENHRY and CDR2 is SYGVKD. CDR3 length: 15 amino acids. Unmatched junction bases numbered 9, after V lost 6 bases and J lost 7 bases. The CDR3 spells CAIRPTGDGNSPLHF. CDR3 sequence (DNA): TGTGCCATCAGACCTACAGGGGACGGGAATTCACCCCTCCACTTT.

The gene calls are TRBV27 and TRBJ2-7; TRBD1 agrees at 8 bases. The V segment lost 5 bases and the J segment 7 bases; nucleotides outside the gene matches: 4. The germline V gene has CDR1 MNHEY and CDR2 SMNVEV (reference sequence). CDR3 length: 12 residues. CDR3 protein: CASSITGGEQYF. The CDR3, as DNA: TGTGCCAGCAGTATAACAGGGGGGGAGCAGTACTTC.

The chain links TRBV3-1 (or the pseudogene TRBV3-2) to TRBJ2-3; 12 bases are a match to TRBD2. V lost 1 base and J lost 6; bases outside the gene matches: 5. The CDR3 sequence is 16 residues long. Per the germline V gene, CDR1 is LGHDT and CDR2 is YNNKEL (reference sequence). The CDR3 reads CASSQGASGRADTQYF. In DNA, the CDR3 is TGTGCCAGCAGCCAAGGAGCTAGCGGGAGGGCGGATACGCAGTATTTT.

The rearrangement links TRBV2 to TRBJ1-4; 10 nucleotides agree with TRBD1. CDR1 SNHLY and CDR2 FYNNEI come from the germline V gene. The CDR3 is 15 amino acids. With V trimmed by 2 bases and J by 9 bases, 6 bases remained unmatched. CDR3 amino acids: CASSESGDRGQKLFF. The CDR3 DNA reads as TGTGCCAGCAGTGAATCGGGCGACAGGGGGCAAAAACTGTTTTTT.

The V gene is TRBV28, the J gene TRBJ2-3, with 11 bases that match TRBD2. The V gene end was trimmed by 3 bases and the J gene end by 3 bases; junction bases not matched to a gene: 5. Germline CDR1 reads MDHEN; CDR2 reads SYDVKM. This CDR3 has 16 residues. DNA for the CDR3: TGTGCCAGCAGTTTCTCTCTAGCGGGAGGTACAGATACGCAGTATTTT. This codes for CASSFSLAGGTDTQYF. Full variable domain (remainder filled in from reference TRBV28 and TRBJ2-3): DVKVTQSSRYLVKRTGEKVFLECVQDMDHENMFWYRQDPGLGLRLIYFSYDVKMKEKGDIPEGYSVSREKKERFSLILESASTNQTSMYLCASSFSLAGGTDTQYFGPGTRLTVL.

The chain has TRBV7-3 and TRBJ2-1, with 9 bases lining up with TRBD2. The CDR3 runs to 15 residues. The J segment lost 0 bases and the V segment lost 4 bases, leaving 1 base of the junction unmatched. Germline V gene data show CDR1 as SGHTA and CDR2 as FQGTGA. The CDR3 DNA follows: TGTGCCAGCAGCTATAGCGGGAGCTCCTACAATGAGCAGTTCTTC. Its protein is CASSYSGSSYNEQFF.

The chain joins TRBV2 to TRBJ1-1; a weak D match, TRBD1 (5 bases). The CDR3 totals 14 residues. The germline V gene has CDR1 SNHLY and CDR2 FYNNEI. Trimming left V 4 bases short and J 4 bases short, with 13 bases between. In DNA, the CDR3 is TGTGCCAGCAGTGCCCACCTCGGGGGCACTGAAGCTTTCTTT. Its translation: CASSAHLGGTEAFF.

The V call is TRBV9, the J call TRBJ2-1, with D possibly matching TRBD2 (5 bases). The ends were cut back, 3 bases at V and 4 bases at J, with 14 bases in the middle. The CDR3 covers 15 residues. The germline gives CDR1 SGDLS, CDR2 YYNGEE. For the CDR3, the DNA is TGTGCCAGCAGCGAGAGGAGGACGAGTTACAATGAGCAGTTCTTC. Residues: CASSERRTSYNEQFF.

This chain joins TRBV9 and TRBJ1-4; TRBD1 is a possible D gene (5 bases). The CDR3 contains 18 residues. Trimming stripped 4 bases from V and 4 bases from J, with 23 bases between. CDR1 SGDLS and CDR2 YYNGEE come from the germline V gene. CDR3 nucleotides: TGTGCCAGCAGCCCTTCCCCCCCCCGGCAGGGAGGTAATGAAAAACTGTTTTTT. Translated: CASSPSPPRQGGNEKLFF.

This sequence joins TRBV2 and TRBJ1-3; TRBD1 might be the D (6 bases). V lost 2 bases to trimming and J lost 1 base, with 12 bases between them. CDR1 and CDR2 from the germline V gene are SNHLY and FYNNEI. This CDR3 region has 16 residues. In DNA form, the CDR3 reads TGTGCCAGCAGTGAATATCAGGGGCGGTCTGGAAACACCATATATTTT. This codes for CASSEYQGRSGNTIYF.

The CDR3 spells CASSQGWGQGAGNQPQHF. CDR3 sequence (DNA): TGTGCCAGCAGCCAAGGATGGGGACAGGGGGCCGGCAATCAGCCCCAGCATTTT. V usage is TRBV3-1 (or the pseudogene TRBV3-2) and J usage is TRBJ1-5; the match to TRBD1 covers 12 bases. Germline CDR1 is LGHDT and CDR2 is YNNKEL (reference sequence). Unmatched junction bases numbered 6, after V lost 1 base and J lost 2 bases. The length of the CDR3 is 18 residues.

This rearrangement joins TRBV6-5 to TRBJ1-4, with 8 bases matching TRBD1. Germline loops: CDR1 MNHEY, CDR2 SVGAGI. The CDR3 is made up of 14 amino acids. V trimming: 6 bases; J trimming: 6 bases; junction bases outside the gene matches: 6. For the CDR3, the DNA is TGTGCCAGCAGGCAGGGGGCGCTGGATGAAAAACTGTTTTTT. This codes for CASRQGALDEKLFF.

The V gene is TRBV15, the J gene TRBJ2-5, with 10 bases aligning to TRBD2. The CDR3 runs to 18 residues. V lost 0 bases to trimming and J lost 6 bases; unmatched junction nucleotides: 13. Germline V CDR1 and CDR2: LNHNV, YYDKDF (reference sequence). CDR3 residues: CATSRDLASGSLSQTQYF. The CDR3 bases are TGTGCCACCAGCAGAGACTTGGCTAGCGGGAGTTTATCGCAGACCCAGTACTTC.

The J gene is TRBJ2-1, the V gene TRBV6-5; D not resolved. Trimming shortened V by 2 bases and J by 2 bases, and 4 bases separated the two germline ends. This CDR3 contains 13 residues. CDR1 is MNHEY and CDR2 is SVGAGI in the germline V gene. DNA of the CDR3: TGTGCCAGCAGTTACGACACCTACAATGAGCAGTTCTTC. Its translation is CASSYDTYNEQFF.

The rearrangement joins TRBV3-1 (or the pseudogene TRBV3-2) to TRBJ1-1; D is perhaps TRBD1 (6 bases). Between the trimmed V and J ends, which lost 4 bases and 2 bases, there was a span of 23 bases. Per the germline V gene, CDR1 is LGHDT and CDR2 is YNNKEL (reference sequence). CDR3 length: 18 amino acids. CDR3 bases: TGTGCCAGCAGCCCAACCTACCTGGGGGGAGGGGGAAACACTGAAGCTTTCTTT. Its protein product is CASSPTYLGGGGNTEAFF.

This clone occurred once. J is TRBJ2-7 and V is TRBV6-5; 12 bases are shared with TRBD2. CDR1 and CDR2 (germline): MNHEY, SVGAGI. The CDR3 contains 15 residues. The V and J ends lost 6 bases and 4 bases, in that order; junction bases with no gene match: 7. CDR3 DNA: TGTGCCAGCAGATCCCTAGCGGGAGGGTCTTACGAGCAGTACTTC. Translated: CASRSLAGGSYEQYF.

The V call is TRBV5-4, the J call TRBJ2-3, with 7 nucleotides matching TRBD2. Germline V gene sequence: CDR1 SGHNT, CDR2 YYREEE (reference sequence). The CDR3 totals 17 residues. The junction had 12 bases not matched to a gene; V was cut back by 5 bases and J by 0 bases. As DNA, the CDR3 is TGTGCCAGCAGTCGTGTGATAGCGGGCCCGAGCACAGATACGCAGTATTTT. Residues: CASSRVIAGPSTDTQYF.

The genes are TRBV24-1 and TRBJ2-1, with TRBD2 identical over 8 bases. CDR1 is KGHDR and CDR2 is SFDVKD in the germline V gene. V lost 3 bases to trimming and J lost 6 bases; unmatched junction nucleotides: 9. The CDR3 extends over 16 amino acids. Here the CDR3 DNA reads TGTGCCACCAGTGATACTAGCGGCCCCATCGGCAATGAGCAGTTCTTC. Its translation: CATSDTSGPIGNEQFF.

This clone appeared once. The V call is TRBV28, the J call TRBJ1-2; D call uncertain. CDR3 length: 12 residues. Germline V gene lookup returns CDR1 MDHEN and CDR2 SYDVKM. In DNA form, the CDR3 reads TGTGCATCGTCTAGAAGAGGCCGGGGCTACACCTTC. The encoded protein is CASSRRGRGYTF.

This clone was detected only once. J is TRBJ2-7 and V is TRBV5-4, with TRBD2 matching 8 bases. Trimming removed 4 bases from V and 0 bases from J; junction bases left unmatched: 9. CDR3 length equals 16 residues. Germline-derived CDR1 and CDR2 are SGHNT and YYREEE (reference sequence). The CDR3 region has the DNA TGTGCCAGCAGCGGCGGACTAGCTCGGGGCTCCTACGAGCAGTACTTC. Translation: CASSGGLARGSYEQYF.

As DNA, the CDR3 is TGTGCCAGCACTCGACGGGCTAGCGGAACCTACGAGCAGTACTTC. This sequence encodes CASTRRASGTYEQYF. V is TRBV7-2 and J is TRBJ2-7; 7 bases line up with TRBD2. This CDR3 spans 15 amino acids. Germline values: CDR1 SGHTA, CDR2 FQGNSA. V lost 7 bases, J lost 2 bases, and 11 bases stayed unmatched. Full variable domain (missing parts from reference TRBV7-2 and TRBJ2-7): GAGVSQSPSNKVTEKGKDVELRCDPISGHTALYWYRQSLGQGLEFLIYFQGNSAPDKSGLPSDRFSAERTGGSVSTLTIQRTQQEDSAVYLCASTRRASGTYEQYFGPGTRLTVT.

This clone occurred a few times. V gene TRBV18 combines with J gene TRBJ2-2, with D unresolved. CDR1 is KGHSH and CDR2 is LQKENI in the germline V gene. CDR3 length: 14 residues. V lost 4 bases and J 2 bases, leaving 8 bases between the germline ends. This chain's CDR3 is CASSQRSNTGELFF. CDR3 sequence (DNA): TGTGCCAGCTCACAAAGGAGTAACACCGGGGAGCTGTTTTTT.

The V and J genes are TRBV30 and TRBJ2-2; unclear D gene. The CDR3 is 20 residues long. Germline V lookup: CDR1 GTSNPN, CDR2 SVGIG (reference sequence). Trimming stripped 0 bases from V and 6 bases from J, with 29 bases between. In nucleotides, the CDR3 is TGTGCCTGGAGTGTACTTTTTCGGCCCAGGCCCCCTCGACGTCCCGGGGAGCTGTTTTTT. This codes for CAWSVLFRPRPPRRPGELFF.